These 15 T cell receptor beta chains came from one sample sequenced in a study of T cell changes during pregnancy in multiple sclerosis. This table comes from immunoSEQ multiplex PCR, and its TCRdb copy is limited to in-frame clones, with some not included. The sample has about 89,000 clones, approximately 90% seen once. This specimen consisted of peripheral blood, obtained after pregnancy. All receptors derive from a female donor in good health, enrolled as a control in a pregnancy study.

The chain joins TRBV2 to TRBJ2-7, with TRBD2 matching over 9 bases. CDR3 size: 15 residues. Trimming cost V 5 bases and J 4 bases; bases outside gene matches: 9. Germline-derived CDR1 and CDR2 are SNHLY and FYNNEI. The CDR3 here is CASSHRLAASYEQYF. Here the CDR3 DNA reads TGTGCCAGCAGTCACCGACTAGCGGCGTCTTACGAGCAGTACTTC.

The V call is TRBV19, the J call TRBJ2-3, with 8 nucleotides matching TRBD2. Germline V gene sequence: CDR1 LNHDA, CDR2 SQIVND (reference sequence). The CDR3 consists of 15 residues. The junction had 12 bases not matched to a gene; V was cut back by 10 bases and J by 3 bases. The CDR3 reads CATSPGGAYTDTQYF. DNA of the CDR3: TGTGCCACGAGCCCGGGGGGGGCTTATACAGATACGCAGTATTTT.

This chain uses TRBV7-8 with TRBJ2-7, with 9 nucleotides matching TRBD1. Trimming cost V 3 bases and J 4 bases; bases outside gene matches: 7. The germline V gene has CDR1 SGHVS and CDR2 FQNEAQ. The CDR3 covers 15 residues. CDR3 protein: CASSLVGQGGYEQYF. The CDR3 nucleotides are TGTGCCAGCAGCTTGGTGGGACAGGGAGGATACGAGCAGTACTTC.

The chain carries TRBV11-2 and TRBJ2-5; D perhaps matches TRBD2 (6 bases). The CDR3 contains 14 residues. CDR1 SGHAT and CDR2 FQNNGV come from the germline V gene. Trimming took off 3 bases at V and 1 base at J, with 9 bases between the two ends. Written as DNA, the CDR3 is TGTGCCAGCAGCTTGCAGGGAGGCCAAGAGACCCAGTACTTC. The encoded protein is CASSLQGGQETQYF.

The chain combines TRBV27 with TRBJ2-3; possible D gene TRBD2, 6 bases. V was pared by 3 bases and J by 3 bases, with 10 bases between. CDR3 length: 14 amino acids. Germline CDR1 reads MNHEY; CDR2 reads SMNVEV (reference sequence). The CDR3 DNA is TGTGCCAGCAGTTTGTGGGAGGAGACAGATACGCAGTATTTT. Residues: CASSLWEETDTQYF.

The chain couples TRBV5-1 to TRBJ1-1, with TRBD1 matching over 7 bases. Trimming removed 5 bases from V and 8 bases from J; junction bases left unmatched: 6. Germline V gene sequence: CDR1 SGHRS, CDR2 YFSETQ. This CDR3 has 12 amino acids. CDR3 DNA: TGCGCCAGCAGGCTCCGGGACAGAGAAGCTTTCTTT. Its protein product is CASRLRDREAFF.

The chain uses TRBV7-3 and TRBJ1-2; 10 bases are shared with TRBD1. The CDR3 is 15 amino acids. The ends lost 5 bases at V and 7 bases at J; junction bases unmatched: 10. The germline V gene has CDR1 SGHTA and CDR2 FQGTGA. CDR3 residues: CASSQTGTGDGGYTF. The CDR3 region has the DNA TGTGCCAGCAGCCAGACCGGGACAGGGGATGGTGGCTACACCTTC.

The chain is built from TRBV19 and TRBJ2-7; TRBD1 matches 8 bases. The J segment lost 0 bases and the V segment lost 1 base, leaving 2 bases of the junction unmatched. This CDR3 has 15 residues. The germline V gene has CDR1 LNHDA and CDR2 SQIVND (reference sequence). For the CDR3, the DNA is TGTGCCAGTAGTATAGGGACAGGGTCCTCCTACGAGCAGTACTTC. It yields the protein CASSIGTGSSYEQYF.

The gene calls are TRBV7-3 and TRBJ2-1; 9 nucleotides line up with TRBD2. Germline CDR1 and CDR2: SGHTA and FQGTGA. The CDR3 totals 13 residues. V was pared by 2 bases and J by 10 bases, with 3 bases of the junction left unmatched. The CDR3 region is CASSLAGGREQFF. CDR3 in DNA: TGTGCCAGCAGCTTAGCGGGAGGGAGGGAGCAGTTCTTC. Filled out from reference TRBV7-3 and TRBJ2-1, the complete variable domain reads GAGVSQTPSNKVTEKGKYVELRCDPISGHTALYWYRQSLGQGPEFLIYFQGTGAADDSGLPNDRFFAVRPEGSVSTLKIQRTERGDSAVYLCASSLAGGREQFFGPGTRLTVL.

This chain joins TRBV2 and TRBJ2-7; D unclear. Per germline, CDR1 SNHLY and CDR2 FYNNEI. The germline V and J ends were trimmed by 7 bases and 5 bases, with 18 bases remaining between them. The CDR3 runs to 14 residues. The chain's CDR3 is CASNPSGFVHEQYF. In DNA, the CDR3 is TGTGCCAGCAATCCATCAGGTTTTGTGCACGAGCAGTACTTC. Together with reference TRBV2 and TRBJ2-7, the CDR3 gives the full variable domain: EPEVTQTPSHQVTQMGQEVILRCVPISNHLYFYWYRQILGQKVEFLVSFYNNEISEKSEIFDDQFSVERPDGSNFTLKIRSTKLEDSAMYFCASNPSGFVHEQYFGPGTRLTVT.

The genes are TRBV9 and TRBJ2-2; unclear D gene. Germline CDR1 reads SGDLS; CDR2 reads YYNGEE. The length of the CDR3 is 12 residues. V lost 6 bases and J 4 bases, leaving 7 bases between the germline ends. The CDR3 DNA follows: TGTGCCAGCAACACGGGCACCGGGGAGCTGTTTTTT. This encodes CASNTGTGELFF.

The gene calls are TRBV5-5 and TRBJ2-7; 12 nucleotides match TRBD1. Germline V CDR1 and CDR2: SGHKS, YYEKEE (reference sequence). V lost 5 bases to trimming and J lost 5 bases; unmatched junction nucleotides: 11. The CDR3 loop spans 16 amino acids. This chain's CDR3 is CASRRGTGGGQNEQYF. CDR3 bases: TGTGCCAGCAGACGGGGGACAGGGGGCGGTCAGAACGAGCAGTACTTC.

This clone has more than one count but fewer than ten. The rearrangement uses TRBV30 and TRBJ1-1; TRBD1 might be the D (6 bases). Per germline, CDR1 GTSNPN and CDR2 SVGIG (reference sequence). There are 14 residues in the CDR3. V dropped 6 bases and J dropped 1 base, with 15 bases sitting between them. In DNA, the CDR3 is TGTGCCTGTGGGCCAGGGGTGAGGAACACTGAAGCTTTCTTT. The encoded protein is CACGPGVRNTEAFF.

The J gene is TRBJ2-7, the V gene TRBV4-1; 7 nucleotides match TRBD1. Germline CDR1 and CDR2: MGHRA and YSYEKL. V dropped 0 bases and J dropped 9; count of bases not matched to a gene: 14. The CDR3 is 16 residues long. As DNA, the CDR3 is TGCGCCAGCAGCCAAGAGAACAGGGGAGCCCGAGGAGGGCAGTACTTC. Translating gives CASSQENRGARGGQYF.

The CDR3 region is CASSFAGTNEQYF. CDR3 in DNA: TGTGCCAGCAGTTTCGCGGGAACCAACGAGCAGTACTTC. The chain is built from TRBV27 and TRBJ2-7, with a weak D call TRBD2 (6 bases). Trimming removed 3 bases from V and 5 bases from J, with 11 bases in between. Germline values: CDR1 MNHEY, CDR2 SMNVEV (reference sequence). The CDR3 is made up of 13 amino acids.